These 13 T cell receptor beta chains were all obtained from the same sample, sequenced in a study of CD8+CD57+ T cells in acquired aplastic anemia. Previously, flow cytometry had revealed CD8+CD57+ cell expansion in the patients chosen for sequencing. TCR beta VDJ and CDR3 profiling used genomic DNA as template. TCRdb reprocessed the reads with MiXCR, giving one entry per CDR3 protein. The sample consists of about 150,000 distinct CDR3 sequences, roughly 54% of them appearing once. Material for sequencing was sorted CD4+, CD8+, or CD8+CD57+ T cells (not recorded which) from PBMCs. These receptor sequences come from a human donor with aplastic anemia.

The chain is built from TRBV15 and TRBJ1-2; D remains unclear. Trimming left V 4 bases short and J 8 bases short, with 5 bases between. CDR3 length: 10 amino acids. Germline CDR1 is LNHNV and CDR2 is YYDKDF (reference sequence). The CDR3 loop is CATSTGGYTF. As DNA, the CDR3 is TGTGCCACCAGCACCGGGGGCTACACCTTC.

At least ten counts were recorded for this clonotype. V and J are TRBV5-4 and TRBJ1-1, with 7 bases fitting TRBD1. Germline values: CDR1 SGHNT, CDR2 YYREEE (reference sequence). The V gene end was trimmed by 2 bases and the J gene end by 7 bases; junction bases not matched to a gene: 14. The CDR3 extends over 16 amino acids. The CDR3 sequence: CASSFLFSQGVGEAFF. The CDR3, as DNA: TGTGCCAGCAGCTTCCTATTTTCGCAGGGGGTCGGTGAAGCTTTCTTT.

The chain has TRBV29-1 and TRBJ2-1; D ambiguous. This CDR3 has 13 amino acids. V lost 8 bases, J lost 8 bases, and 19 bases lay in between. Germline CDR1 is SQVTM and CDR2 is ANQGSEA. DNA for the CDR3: TGCAGCCCCAGTCATGGCCCCATCGATGAGCAGTTCTTC. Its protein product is CSPSHGPIDEQFF.

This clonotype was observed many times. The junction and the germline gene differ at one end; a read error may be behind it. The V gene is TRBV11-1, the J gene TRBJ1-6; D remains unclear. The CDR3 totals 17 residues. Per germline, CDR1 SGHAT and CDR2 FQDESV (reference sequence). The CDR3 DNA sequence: TGTGCCAGCAGCCTAGCATCGGGTTCTTGGTATAATTCACCCCTCCACTTT. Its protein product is CASSLASGSWYNSPLHF.

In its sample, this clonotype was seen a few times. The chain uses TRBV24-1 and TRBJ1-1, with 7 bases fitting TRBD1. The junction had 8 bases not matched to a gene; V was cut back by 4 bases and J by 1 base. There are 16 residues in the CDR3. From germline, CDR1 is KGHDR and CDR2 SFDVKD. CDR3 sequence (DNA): TGTGCCACCAGTGAGAATACAGGGACAGCGAACACTGAAGCTTTCTTT. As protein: CATSENTGTANTEAFF.

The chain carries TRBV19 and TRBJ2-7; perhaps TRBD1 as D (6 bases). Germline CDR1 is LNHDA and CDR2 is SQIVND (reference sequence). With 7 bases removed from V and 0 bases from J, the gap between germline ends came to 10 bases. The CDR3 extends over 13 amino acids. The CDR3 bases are TGTGCCAGTAAGCAGGGGAGCTCCTACGAGCAGTACTTC. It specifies CASKQGSSYEQYF.

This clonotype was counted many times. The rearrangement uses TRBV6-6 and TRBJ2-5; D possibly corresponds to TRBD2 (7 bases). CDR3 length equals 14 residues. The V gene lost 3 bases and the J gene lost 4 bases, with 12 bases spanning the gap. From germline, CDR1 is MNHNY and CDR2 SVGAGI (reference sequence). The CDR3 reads CASSYGGGGETQYF. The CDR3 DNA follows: TGTGCCAGCAGTTATGGGGGGGGCGGAGAGACCCAGTACTTC.

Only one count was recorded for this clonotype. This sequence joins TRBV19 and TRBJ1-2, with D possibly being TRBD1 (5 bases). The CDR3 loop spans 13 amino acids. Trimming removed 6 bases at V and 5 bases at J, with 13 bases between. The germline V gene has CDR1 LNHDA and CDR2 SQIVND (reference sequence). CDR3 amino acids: CASSQTSGYGYTF. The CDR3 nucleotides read TGTGCCAGTAGCCAAACTTCAGGGTATGGCTACACCTTC.

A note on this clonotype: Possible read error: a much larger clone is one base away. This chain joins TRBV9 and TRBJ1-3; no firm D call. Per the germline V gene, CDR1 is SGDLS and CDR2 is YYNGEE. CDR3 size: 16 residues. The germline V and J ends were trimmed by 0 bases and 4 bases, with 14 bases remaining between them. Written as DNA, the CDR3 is TGTGCCAGCAGCGTAGGGATTGGAGGGTCCGGAAACACCATATATTTT. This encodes CASSVGIGGSGNTIYF.

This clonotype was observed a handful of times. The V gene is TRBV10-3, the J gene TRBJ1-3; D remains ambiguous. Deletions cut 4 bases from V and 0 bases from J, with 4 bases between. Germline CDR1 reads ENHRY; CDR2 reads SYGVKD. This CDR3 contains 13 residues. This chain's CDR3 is CAISGNSGNTIYF. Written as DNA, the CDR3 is TGTGCCATCAGTGGCAACTCTGGAAACACCATATATTTT.

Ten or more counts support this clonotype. CDR3 DNA sequence: TGTGCCAGCGCCTCCGCGGGCATCCAGTACTTC. Translation: CASASAGIQYF. The chain has TRBV18 and TRBJ2-7; TRBD2 is a possible D gene (5 bases). V lost 8 bases, J lost 10 bases, and 15 bases lay in between. The CDR3 contains 11 residues. Germline V gives CDR1 KGHSH, CDR2 LQKENI. The full variable domain, rest sourced from reference TRBV18 and TRBJ2-7, is NAGVMQNPRHLVRRRGQEARLRCSPMKGHSHVYWYRQLPEEGLKFMVYLQKENIIDESGMPKERFSAEFPKEGPSILRIQQVVRGDSAAYFCASASAGIQYFGPGTRLTVT.

The CDR3 region is CASSIDILGYNEQFF. CDR3 nucleotides: TGTGCCAGTAGTATAGATATCCTAGGCTACAATGAGCAGTTCTTC. The V gene is TRBV19, the J gene TRBJ2-1; D remains unclear. Germline CDR1 and CDR2: LNHDA and SQIVND (reference sequence). V was shortened by 0 bases and J by 3 bases, with 9 bases between the two germline ends. CDR3 length equals 15 residues.

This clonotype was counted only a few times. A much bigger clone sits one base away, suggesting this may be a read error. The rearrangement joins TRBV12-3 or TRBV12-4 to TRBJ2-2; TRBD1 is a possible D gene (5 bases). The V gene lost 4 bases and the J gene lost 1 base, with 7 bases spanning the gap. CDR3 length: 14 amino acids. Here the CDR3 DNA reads TGTGCCAGCAGTTGGGGCATGAACACCGGGGAGCTGTTTTTT. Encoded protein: CASSWGMNTGELFF.